This T cell receptor beta chain was observed in a study of blood T cells in healthy people across ages. This clonotype was observed a handful of times. The target antigen is unknown. Together with a sample-barcoded 5' primer, a J-beta primer mix was included in a second PCR lasting roughly 6 to 12 cycles. TCRdb called the 5' RACE reads again in MiXCR, with one record for every CDR3 protein. There are 700,000 or so distinct CDR3 sequences in the sample; 22% occur only once, and about 20% lies in the top ten. The CDR3 runs 19 residues. With 0 bases removed from V and 7 bases from J, the gap between germline ends came to 25 bases. Germline loops: CDR1 MNHEY, CDR2 SMNVEV (reference sequence). Findings of the study overall: Diversity was higher, and naive CD4+ cells more numerous, in long-lived donors than in aged donors.

J is TRBJ1-5 and V is TRBV27, with D maybe TRBD1 (5 bases). The source of this sequence is a man in his 70s in good health. The specimen was blood. The CDR3 DNA follows: TGTGCCAGCAGTTTATCGCCGGGGGGGGAGATAAAGGGAAGGCAGCCCCAGCATTTT. It encodes CASSLSPGGEIKGRQPQHF.